Listed below are T cell receptor beta chains from one sample, sequenced in a study of technical replicates of blood from four donors. The assay was immunoSEQ multiplex PCR, and TCRdb's table has in-frame clones only and misses some. The table includes over 70,000 clones, approximately 93% detected once. Sequenced sample: T cells isolated from PBMCs. These receptor sequences come from a human donor in good health. CDR3s leave out the opening cysteine and the closing phenylalanine or tryptophan.

TRBV9,TRBJ2-5,ASSVTDQETQY
TRBV5-6,TRBJ1-1,ASSGGGRANTEAF
TRBV5-4,TRBJ1-1,ASSLVGRTEAF
TRBV30,TRBJ2-6,AWSSGSSGANVLT
TRBV9,TRBJ1-1,ASSVGDSSTEAF
TRBV11-3,TRBJ2-1,ASSLRSGMYNEQF
TRBV10-3,TRBJ2-1,AILDPRAGPYEQF
TRBV28,TRBJ1-2,ATLFAGTGRDGYT
TRBV5-1,TRBJ2-1,ASSLEFADSYNEQF
TRBV6-5,TRBJ2-7,ASSGPGQGAYEQY
TRBV28,TRBJ2-1,ASSPILAGGSEEQF
TRBV28,TRBJ2-7,ASSRDSDYEQY
TRBV19,TRBJ2-7,ASSRGLADIYEQY
TRBV30,TRBJ1-1,AWITRPGTEAF
TRBV10-3,TRBJ2-3,AISIMTSTYTDTQY
TRBV5-5,TRBJ1-1,ASSPDREGAF
TRBV19,TRBJ2-7,ASSNSGGAYEQY